These T cell receptor beta chains were read from a single sample in a study of graft-versus-host responses after intestinal transplantation. Sequenced by immunoSEQ multiplex PCR; TCRdb stores in-frame clones only, minus some. The data show about 25,000 clones, 90% to 95% seen once. Sequencing was performed on PBMCs, taken roughly 29 days after intestinal transplant. The receptors were gathered from a human patient who received an intestinal transplant, so some T cells may come from the graft donor. Both conserved end residues are part of each CDR3. The D gene is left open where the match is weak. Clone size appears in some rows only: once, few, many, or a class for an expanded clone.

d_call j_call v_call clone_size cdr3_aa cdr3_nt
- TRBJ2-1 TRBV28 few CATLDASSYNEQFF TGTGCCACCCTGGACGCCTCCTCCTACAATGAGCAGTTCTTC
TRBD1 TRBJ2-1 TRBV27 - CASSFGQGKGNEQFF TGTGCCAGCAGTTTCGGACAGGGAAAAGGAAATGAGCAGTTCTTC
- TRBJ2-7 TRBV2 - CASSSDSSVSYEQYF TGTGCCAGCAGTTCCGACAGCTCAGTCTCCTACGAGCAGTACTTC
TRBD2 TRBJ2-1 TRBV2 - CASRYLAEEQFF TGTGCCAGCAGGTACCTAGCGGAGGAGCAGTTCTTC
TRBD2 TRBJ2-3 TRBV27 - CASSLWGSGGPLDTQYF TGTGCCAGCAGTTTATGGGGTAGCGGGGGGCCCCTAGATACGCAGTATTTT
- TRBJ2-1 TRBV28 - CASSLKLSSYNEQFF TGTGCCAGCAGTTTAAAGCTTAGCTCCTACAATGAGCAGTTCTTC
TRBD2 TRBJ2-1 TRBV7-7 few CASSLGGRWRGNEQFF TGTGCCAGCAGCTTAGGCGGGAGATGGAGGGGCAATGAGCAGTTCTTC
- TRBJ2-7 TRBV19 - CASSVRTGTYEQYF TGTGCCAGTAGTGTGAGGACGGGTACCTACGAGCAGTACTTC
TRBD1 TRBJ1-4 TRBV18 - CASEPGTGNEKLFF TGTGCCAGCGAACCCGGGACAGGGAATGAAAAACTGTTTTTT
- TRBJ2-2 TRBV9 - CASSPTANTGELFF TGTGCCAGCAGCCCGACGGCGAACACCGGGGAGCTGTTTTTT
- TRBJ2-3 TRBV19 - CASSINGGDRSYTDTQYF TGTGCCAGTAGTATTAACGGGGGGGACAGATCCTACACAGATACGCAGTATTTT
- TRBJ2-2 TRBV7-2 - CASSSGFTGELFF TGTGCCAGCAGCTCTGGGTTCACCGGGGAGCTGTTTTTT
- TRBJ2-1 TRBV4-1 once CASSPISGWDEQFF TGCGCCAGCAGCCCTATCTCGGGTTGGGATGAGCAGTTCTTC
TRBD1 TRBJ2-7 TRBV5-1 - CASSFVGTGYEQYF TGCGCCAGCAGCTTTGTAGGGACAGGGTACGAGCAGTACTTC
TRBD2 TRBJ2-1 TRBV19 - CASGTSGSTEQFF TGTGCCAGCGGGACTAGCGGGAGTACTGAGCAGTTCTTC
- TRBJ2-2 TRBV25-1 once CASSDWGSNAGELFF TGTGCCAGCAGTGATTGGGGGTCGAATGCCGGGGAGCTGTTTTTT
- TRBJ2-7 TRBV16 - CASSQEGHEQYF TGTGCCAGCAGCCAAGAGGGACATGAGCAGTACTTC
TRBD2 TRBJ2-7 TRBV5-1 - CASSLGLAGVGYEQYF TGCGCCAGCAGCTTGGGACTAGCGGGAGTGGGGTACGAGCAGTACTTC
- TRBJ2-1 TRBV6-5 - CASSYRASNEQFF TGTGCCAGCAGTTACAGGGCTTCGAATGAGCAGTTCTTC
- TRBJ2-3 TRBV2 - CASSDRGPDTQYF TGTGCCAGCAGTGATAGGGGACCAGATACGCAGTATTTT
TRBD2 TRBJ2-3 TRBV7-2 - CASSLLAGASTDTQYF TGTGCCAGCAGCCTCCTAGCGGGGGCGAGCACAGATACGCAGTATTTT
- TRBJ2-1 TRBV15 - CATSRDCWGSARGGNNEQFF TGTGCCACCAGCAGAGATTGTTGGGGATCGGCGCGGGGTGGAAACAATGAGCAGTTCTTC
- TRBJ2-1 TRBV19 - CASRASVSYNEQFF TGTGCCAGCAGAGCTAGCGTCTCCTACAATGAGCAGTTCTTC
- TRBJ1-1 TRBV7-2 - CASSFRASSEAFF TGTGCCAGCAGCTTCAGGGCGTCATCTGAAGCTTTCTTT
- TRBJ1-2 TRBV28 - CASSLIGRSQPNYGYTF TGTGCCAGCAGTTTAATCGGCAGGTCCCAACCCAACTATGGCTACACCTTC
- TRBJ2-5 TRBV5-1 - CASSFVGYHLTETQYF TGCGCCAGCAGCTTTGTAGGGTACCACCTCACGGAGACCCAGTACTTC
- TRBJ2-2 TRBV4-1 - CASSQGSGGELFF TGCGCCAGCAGCCAAGGGTCCGGCGGGGAGCTGTTTTTT
TRBD2 TRBJ2-1 TRBV29-1 - CSVMTSGYNEQFF TGCAGCGTCATGACTAGCGGCTACAATGAGCAGTTCTTC
TRBD1 TRBJ2-1 TRBV10-2 - CASSNTPDRARGEQFF TGCGCCAGCAGCAATACCCCGGACAGGGCTCGGGGTGAGCAGTTCTTC